This TCR beta chain was observed in a study of T-cell reconstitution after alpha-beta-depleted transplantation in children. Unique molecular identifiers were incorporated when the TCRbeta library was constructed. Using its own MiXCR run on the PCR reads, TCRdb lists one record per CDR3 protein. The sample gives approximately 1,000,000 distinct CDR3 sequences, about 29% of which show up once; over 25% is in the top ten. With regard to this clonotype: As yet, its antigen is unknown.

This CDR3 is 16 amino acids long. V lost 0 bases to trimming and J lost 4 bases, with 16 bases between them. Germline V gene data show CDR1 as SGHNT and CDR2 as YYREEE (reference sequence). Findings of the study overall: Most T-cell counts and diversity one year after the transplant came from T cells that were newly produced. For some patients, TCRbeta diversity was high at day 60 because of recipient T cells and thymic progenitors that survived. Reports say that about two months after transplant, the alpha-beta T cells came out of several hundred graft clones that had expanded.

The sequenced sample was PBMCs, mostly from graft donor cells, obtained 360 days after TCRalphabeta/CD19-depleted stem cell transplant. The receptor was derived from a boy younger than two who had a stem cell transplant for SCID, so the T cells may come from the graft donor. The chain employs TRBV5-4 and TRBJ1-1; tentatively, D is TRBD1 (5 bases). The CDR3 nucleotides are TGTGCCAGCAGCTTGGACCCCCGGGGGACGCGCACTGAAGCTTTCTTT. Translating it yields CASSLDPRGTRTEAFF.